The rows below give T cell receptor beta chains drawn from one sample of a study of cytomegalovirus exposure and HLA in healthy donors. TCRdb's table, derived via immunoSEQ multiplex PCR, lists solely in-frame clones and lacks some. Here the sample spans over 130,000 clones, about 61% being singletons. Sequenced material: PBMCs. All receptors come from a male donor in good health and CMV-seronegative. Each CDR3 is given with its conserved first and last residue. D genes are given only for firm matches. Clone sizes are given selectively: once, few, many, or a class where the clone is expanded.

j_call clone_size v_call d_call cdr3_nt cdr3_aa
TRBJ1-2 . TRBV25-1 TRBD1 TGTGCCAGCAGTTGGTCCGGGACAGAGATTACCTATGGCTACACCTTC CASSWSGTEITYGYTF
TRBJ1-2 . TRBV6-1 . TGTGCCAGCAGTACCCGGGGAGACGAGGGCTATGGCTACACCTTC CASSTRGDEGYGYTF
TRBJ2-5 . TRBV11-2 TRBD2 TGTGCCAGCAGCTTATTGGGAGGAGCGGGGGAGATTCAAGAGACCCAGTACTTC CASSLLGGAGEIQETQYF
TRBJ2-3 . TRBV5-4 TRBD2 TGTGCCAGCAGCTTGGACTTTGGACTAGCGGGGGTGACAGATACGCAGTATTTT CASSLDFGLAGVTDTQYF
TRBJ2-7 few TRBV14 . TGTGCCAGCAGCCATCCCAAGGGGGAGTGTTCGGAGTACTTC CASSHPKGECSEYF
TRBJ2-1 . TRBV9 . TGTGCCAGCAGCCCCCTTACAATCGACATCGGCGATGAGCAGTTCTTC CASSPLTIDIGDEQFF
TRBJ1-6 . TRBV10-3 . TGTGCCATCAGTGAGTCCCTCGTGTGGATAAGGGGTTCACCCCTCCACTTT CAISESLVWIRGSPLHF
TRBJ2-3 . TRBV28 . TGTGCCAGCAGTTCCGGGGGGCCGGTCGATACGCAGTATTTT CASSSGGPVDTQYF
TRBJ1-2 . TRBV4-1 TRBD1 TGCGCCAGCAGCCAAGCCGCCACAGGGGGCAGGGGTAACTATGGCTACACCTTC CASSQAATGGRGNYGYTF
TRBJ1-5 . TRBV5-1 . TGCGCCAGCAGCCCGGTAGGGGGGGCCGGTCAGCCCCAGCATTTT CASSPVGGAGQPQHF
TRBJ1-1 few TRBV27 TRBD1 TGTGCCAGCAGGAGGGACAGCCGGGGGACTAACACTGAAGCTTTCTTT CASRRDSRGTNTEAFF
TRBJ1-4 . TRBV30 TRBD1 TGTGCCTGGAGTGTAACCGGGACAGGGCGCTCTGAACTGTTTTTT CAWSVTGTGRSELFF
TRBJ2-5 . TRBV9 . TGTGCCAGCAGCGTGGGAGTGTGGGAGACCCAGTACTTC CASSVGVWETQYF
TRBJ2-5 few TRBV10-3 TRBD1 TGTGCCATCAGGGAAGGACAGGGTGGTTCGGGAGAGACCCAGTACTTC CAIREGQGGSGETQYF
TRBJ1-4 . TRBV30 . TGTGCCTGGAGTACCCGGAGGGTGGGTGAAAAACTGTTTTTT CAWSTRRVGEKLFF
TRBJ1-5 . TRBV19 . TGTGCCTCCTCGGGGAGCAATCAGCCCCAGCATTTT CASSGSNQPQHF
TRBJ1-4 few TRBV7-9 . TGTGCCAGCAGCTTCCCCAGGGAGGGGCCCAATGAAAAACTGTTTTTT CASSFPREGPNEKLFF
TRBJ1-1 few TRBV7-3 . TGTGCCAGCAGCTCCGGTTTGAACACTGAAGCTTTCTTT CASSSGLNTEAFF
TRBJ2-2 few TRBV7-6 TRBD1 TGTGCCAGCAGCTTGGGACAGGGGGTATCCGGGGAGCTGTTTTTT CASSLGQGVSGELFF
TRBJ2-3 . TRBV7-3 . TGTGCCAGCAGCTTAGGGTACAGGGGAGGAGCAGATACGCAGTATTTT CASSLGYRGGADTQYF
TRBJ1-1 . TRBV5-1 . TGCGCCAGCACTAAAAGGGACACCCAGAACACTGAAGCTTTCTTT CASTKRDTQNTEAFF
TRBJ2-3 . TRBV14 . TGTGCCAGCAGCCAAGTATATGATACGCAGTATTTT CASSQVYDTQYF
TRBJ1-1 . TRBV7-3 . TGTGCCAGCGCTGATTTAGGGGCTTACACTGAAGCTTTCTTT CASADLGAYTEAFF
TRBJ1-2 . TRBV11-2 TRBD1 TGTGCCAGCAGCCACGAAAACAGGGGTGGCGGCTACACCTTC CASSHENRGGGYTF
TRBJ2-6 few TRBV5-1 . TGCGCCAGCAGACCAATCCTCAGCTCTGGGGCCAACGTCCTGACTTTC CASRPILSSGANVLTF
TRBJ2-1 . TRBV9 . TGTGCCAGCAGCACTACGGACGCTGCTGACGCGGGGAATGAGCAGTTCTTC CASSTTDAADAGNEQFF
TRBJ2-5 . TRBV5-1 TRBD1 TGCGCCAGCAGCGTTTCAGGGGGCGAGGAGACCCAGTACTTC CASSVSGGEETQYF
TRBJ2-5 . TRBV2 . TGTGCATCACGAGGGGGGGGCGGGGAGACCCAGTACTTC CASRGGGGETQYF
TRBJ1-3 few TRBV5-6 TRBD1 TGTGCCAGCAGATCTACAGGGGCTGGAAACACCATATATTTT CASRSTGAGNTIYF
TRBJ1-4 . TRBV6-1 TRBD1 TGTGCCAGCAGGGTTAGGGGGCGGACTAATGAAAAACTGTTTTTT CASRVRGRTNEKLFF
TRBJ2-5 . TRBV28 . TGTGCCAGCAGTTTGGGCAGTTTAGAGACCCAGTACTTC CASSLGSLETQYF
TRBJ1-4 . TRBV6-6 . TGTGCCAGCAGTTACTCACAGGGTAATGAAAAACTGTTTTTT CASSYSQGNEKLFF